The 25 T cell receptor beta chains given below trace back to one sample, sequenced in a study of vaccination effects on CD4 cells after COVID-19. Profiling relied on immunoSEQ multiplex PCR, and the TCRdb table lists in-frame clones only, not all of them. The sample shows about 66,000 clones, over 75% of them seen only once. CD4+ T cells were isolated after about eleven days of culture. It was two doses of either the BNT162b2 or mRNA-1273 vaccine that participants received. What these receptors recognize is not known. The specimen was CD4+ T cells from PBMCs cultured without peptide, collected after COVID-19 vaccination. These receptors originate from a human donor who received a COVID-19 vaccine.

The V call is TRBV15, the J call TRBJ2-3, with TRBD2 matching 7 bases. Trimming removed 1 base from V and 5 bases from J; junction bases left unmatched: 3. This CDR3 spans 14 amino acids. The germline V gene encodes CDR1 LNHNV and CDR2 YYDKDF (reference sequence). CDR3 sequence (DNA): TGTGCCACCAGCAGAGGGACTAGAATAGATACGCAGTATTTT. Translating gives CATSRGTRIDTQYF. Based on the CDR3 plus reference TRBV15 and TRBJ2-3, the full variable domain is DAMVIQNPRYQVTQFGKPVTLSCSQTLNHNVMYWYQQKSSQAPKLLFHYYDKDFNNEADTPDNFQSRRPNTSFCFLDIRSPGLGDTAMYLCATSRGTRIDTQYFGPGTRLTVL.

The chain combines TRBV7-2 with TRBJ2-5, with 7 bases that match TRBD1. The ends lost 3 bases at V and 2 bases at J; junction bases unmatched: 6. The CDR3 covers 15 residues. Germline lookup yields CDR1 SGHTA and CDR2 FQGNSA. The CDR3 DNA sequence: TGTGCCAGCAGCTTTACCGGGACAGAACAAGAGACCCAGTACTTC. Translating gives CASSFTGTEQETQYF.

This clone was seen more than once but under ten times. The CDR3: CATSDHRSSVNYGYTF. CDR3 DNA sequence: TGTGCCACCAGTGACCATCGGAGCTCGGTTAACTATGGCTACACCTTC. The chain combines TRBV24-1 with TRBJ1-2; D uncertain. The CDR3 totals 16 residues. The V and J ends lost 4 bases and 1 base respectively, with 15 bases between them. CDR1 KGHDR and CDR2 SFDVKD come from the germline V gene.

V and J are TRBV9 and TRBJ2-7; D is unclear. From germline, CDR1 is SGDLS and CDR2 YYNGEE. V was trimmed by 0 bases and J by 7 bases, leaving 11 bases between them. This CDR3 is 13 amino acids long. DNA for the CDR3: TGTGCCAGCAGCGTAGTCGGACCTACGGAGCAGTACGTC. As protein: CASSVVGPTEQYV.

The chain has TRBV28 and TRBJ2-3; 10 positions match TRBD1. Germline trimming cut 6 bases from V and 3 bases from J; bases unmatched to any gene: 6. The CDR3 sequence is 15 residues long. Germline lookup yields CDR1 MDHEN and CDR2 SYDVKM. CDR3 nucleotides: TGTGCCAGCAGCCCGCCGGGACAGGGGACAGATACGCAGTATTTT. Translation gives CASSPPGQGTDTQYF.

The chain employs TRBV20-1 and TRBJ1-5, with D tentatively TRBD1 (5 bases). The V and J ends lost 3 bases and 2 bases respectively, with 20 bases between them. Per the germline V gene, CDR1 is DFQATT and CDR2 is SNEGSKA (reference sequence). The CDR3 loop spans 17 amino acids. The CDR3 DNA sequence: TGCAGTGCTAGTATTTTCCAGGGCCAAGCTGGCAATCAGCCCCAGCATTTT. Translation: CSASIFQGQAGNQPQHF.

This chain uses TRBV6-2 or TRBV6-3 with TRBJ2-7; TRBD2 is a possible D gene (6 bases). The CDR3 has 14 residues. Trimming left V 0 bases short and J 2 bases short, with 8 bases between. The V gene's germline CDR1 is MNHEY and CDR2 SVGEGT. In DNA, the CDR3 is TGTGCCAGCAGTTACTCGGAGGGAGCCTACGAGCAGTACGTC. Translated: CASSYSEGAYEQYV.

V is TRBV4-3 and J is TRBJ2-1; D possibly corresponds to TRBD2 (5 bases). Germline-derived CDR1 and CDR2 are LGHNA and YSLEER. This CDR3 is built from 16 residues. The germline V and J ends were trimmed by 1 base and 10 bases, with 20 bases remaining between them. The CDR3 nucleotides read TGCGCCAGCAGCCAAGGTGCCCCATCGGGGTTCAGGGAGCAGTTCTTC. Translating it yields CASSQGAPSGFREQFF.

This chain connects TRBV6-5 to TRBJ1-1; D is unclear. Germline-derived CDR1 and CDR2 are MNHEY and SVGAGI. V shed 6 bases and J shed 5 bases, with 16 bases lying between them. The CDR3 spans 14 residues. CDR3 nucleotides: TGTGCCAGCAGCGGCAACTTGATGGGGACTGAAGCTTTCTTT. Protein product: CASSGNLMGTEAFF.

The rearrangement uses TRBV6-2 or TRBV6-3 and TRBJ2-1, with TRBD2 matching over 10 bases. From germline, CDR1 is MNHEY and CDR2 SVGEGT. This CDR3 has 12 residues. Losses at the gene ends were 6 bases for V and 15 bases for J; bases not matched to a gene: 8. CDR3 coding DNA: TGTGCCAGCAGCCGGACTAGCGGACCGTTGTTCTTC. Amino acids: CASSRTSGPLFF.

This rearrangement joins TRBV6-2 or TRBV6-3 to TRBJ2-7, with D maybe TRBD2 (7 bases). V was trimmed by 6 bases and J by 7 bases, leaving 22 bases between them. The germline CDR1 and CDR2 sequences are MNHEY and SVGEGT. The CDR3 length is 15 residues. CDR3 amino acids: CASSSHGGRSGEQYV. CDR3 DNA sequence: TGTGCCAGCAGCTCCCACGGGGGGCGATCGGGTGAGCAGTACGTC.

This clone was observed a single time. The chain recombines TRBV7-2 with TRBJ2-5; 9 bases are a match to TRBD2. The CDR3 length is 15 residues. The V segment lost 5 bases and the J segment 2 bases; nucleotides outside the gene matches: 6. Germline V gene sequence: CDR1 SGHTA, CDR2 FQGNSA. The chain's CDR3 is CASSPQRGEQETQYF. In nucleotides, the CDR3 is TGTGCCAGCAGCCCACAGCGGGGGGAACAAGAGACCCAGTACTTC.

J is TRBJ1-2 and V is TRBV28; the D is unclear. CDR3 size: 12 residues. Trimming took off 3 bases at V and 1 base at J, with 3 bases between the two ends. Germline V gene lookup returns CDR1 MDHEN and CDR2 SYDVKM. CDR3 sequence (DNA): TGTGCCAGCAGTTTGAGTAACTATGGCTACACCTTC. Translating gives CASSLSNYGYTF.

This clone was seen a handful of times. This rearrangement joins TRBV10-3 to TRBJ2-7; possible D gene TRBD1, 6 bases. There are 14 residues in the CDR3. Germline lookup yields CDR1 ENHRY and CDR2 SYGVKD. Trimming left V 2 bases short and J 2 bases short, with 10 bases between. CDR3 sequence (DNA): TGTGCCATCAGTGAGGGGACACTCCCCTACGAGCAGTACGTC. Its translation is CAISEGTLPYEQYV.

This chain's CDR3 is CASSIRAGANTGELFF. CDR3 in DNA: TGTGCCAGTAGTATCCGAGCGGGGGCGAACACCGGGGAGCTGTTTTTT. This chain links TRBV19 with TRBJ2-2, with TRBD2 matching 8 bases. CDR1 and CDR2 from the germline V gene are LNHDA and SQIVND (reference sequence). Unmatched junction bases numbered 3, after V lost 3 bases and J lost 0 bases. The CDR3 contains 16 residues.

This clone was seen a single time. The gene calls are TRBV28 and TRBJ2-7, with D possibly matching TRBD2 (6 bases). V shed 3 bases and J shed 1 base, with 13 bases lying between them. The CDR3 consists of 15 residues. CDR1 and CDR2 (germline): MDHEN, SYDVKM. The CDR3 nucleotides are TGTGCCAGCAGTTTTGCGGGCAGCGGGTCCTACGAGCAGTACGTC. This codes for CASSFAGSGSYEQYV.

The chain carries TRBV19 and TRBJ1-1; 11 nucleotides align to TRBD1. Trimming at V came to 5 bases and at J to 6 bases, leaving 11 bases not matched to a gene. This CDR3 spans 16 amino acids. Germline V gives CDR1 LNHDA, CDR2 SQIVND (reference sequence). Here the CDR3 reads CASSLPGTGGRAEAFF. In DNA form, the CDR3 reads TGTGCCAGTAGTCTTCCAGGGACAGGGGGAAGGGCTGAAGCTTTCTTT.

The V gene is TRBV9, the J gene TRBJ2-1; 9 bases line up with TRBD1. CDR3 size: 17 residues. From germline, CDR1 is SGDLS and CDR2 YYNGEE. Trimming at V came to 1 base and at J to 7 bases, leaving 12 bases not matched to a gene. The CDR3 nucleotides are TGTGCCAGCAGCGTAAGGGGGTCAGGACAGGGGAAGAATGAGCAGTTCTTC. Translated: CASSVRGSGQGKNEQFF.

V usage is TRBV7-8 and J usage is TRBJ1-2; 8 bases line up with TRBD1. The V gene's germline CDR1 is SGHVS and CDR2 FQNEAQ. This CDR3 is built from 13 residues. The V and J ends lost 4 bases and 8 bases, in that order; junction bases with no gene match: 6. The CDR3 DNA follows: TGTGCCAGCAGCTCCCAGGGGGCGGGCGGCTACACCTTC. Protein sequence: CASSSQGAGGYTF.

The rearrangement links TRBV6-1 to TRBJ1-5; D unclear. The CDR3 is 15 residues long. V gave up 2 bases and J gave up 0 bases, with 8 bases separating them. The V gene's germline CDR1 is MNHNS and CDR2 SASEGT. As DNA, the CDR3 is TGTGCCAGCAGTGAATTGGCCTATAGCAATCAGCCCCAGCATTTT. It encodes CASSELAYSNQPQHF.

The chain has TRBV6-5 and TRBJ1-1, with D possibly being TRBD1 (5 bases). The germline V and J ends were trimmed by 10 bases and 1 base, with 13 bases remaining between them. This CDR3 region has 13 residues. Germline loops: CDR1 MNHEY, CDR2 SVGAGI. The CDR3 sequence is CATRGRTNTEAFF. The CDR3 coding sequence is TGTGCCACCCGGGGACGGACGAACACTGAAGCTTTCTTT.

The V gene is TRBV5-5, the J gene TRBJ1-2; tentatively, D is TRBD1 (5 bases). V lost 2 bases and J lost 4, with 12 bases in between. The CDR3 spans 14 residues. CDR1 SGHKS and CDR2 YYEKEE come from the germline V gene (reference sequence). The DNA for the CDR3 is TGTGCCAGCAGCTTTCAGGGCAGAACCTATGGCTACACCTTC. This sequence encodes CASSFQGRTYGYTF.

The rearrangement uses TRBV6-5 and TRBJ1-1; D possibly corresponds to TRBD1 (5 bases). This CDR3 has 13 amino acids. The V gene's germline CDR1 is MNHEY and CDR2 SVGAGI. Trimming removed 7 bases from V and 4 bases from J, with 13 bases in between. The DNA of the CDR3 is TGTGCCAGCACCGAGAGAGGGGTCACTGAAGCTTTCTTT. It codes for CASTERGVTEAFF.

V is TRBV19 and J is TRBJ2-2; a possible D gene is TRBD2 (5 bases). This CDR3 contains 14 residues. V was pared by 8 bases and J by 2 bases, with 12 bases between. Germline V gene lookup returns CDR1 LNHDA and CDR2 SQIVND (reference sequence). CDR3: CASGIRGNTGELFF. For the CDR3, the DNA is TGTGCCAGTGGCATCCGGGGAAACACCGGGGAGCTGTTTTTT.

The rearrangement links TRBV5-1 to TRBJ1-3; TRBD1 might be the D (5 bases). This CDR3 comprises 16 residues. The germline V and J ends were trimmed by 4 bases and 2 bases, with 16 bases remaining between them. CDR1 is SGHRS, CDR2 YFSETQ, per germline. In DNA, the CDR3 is TGCGCCAGCAGCCCCAACCTCCAGGGAGCTGGAAACACCATATATTTT. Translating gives CASSPNLQGAGNTIYF.